The rows below give T cell receptor beta chains drawn from one sample of a study of T cells in Graves' hyperthyroidism and ophthalmopathy. TCRdb reanalysed the multiplex PCR reads using MiXCR and keeps one entry per CDR3 protein. The sample comprises around 260,000 distinct CDR3 sequences, 20% to 25% of which are singletons, and around 30% rests with the top ten. The sequenced sample consisted of blood. The source of these receptors is a man between 40 and 49 years old with Graves' hyperthyroidism that later progressed to Graves' ophthalmopathy. Each CDR3 is given with its conserved first and last residue. Fields, in order: clone size, D gene, J gene, V gene, CDR3 protein. The D gene is left open where the match is weak. A row's size may be missing; if present it is once, few, many or a size class.

clone_size: few
d_call: NA
j_call: TRBJ2-5
v_call: TRBV28
cdr3_aa: CASTLGGSETQYF

clone_size: NA
d_call: NA
j_call: TRBJ1-2
v_call: TRBV6-2/TRBV6-3
cdr3_aa: CASSYAGTARRGYTF

clone_size: many
d_call: TRBD1
j_call: TRBJ2-7
v_call: TRBV28
cdr3_aa: CASSSAGTGTFEQYF

clone_size: many
d_call: NA
j_call: TRBJ2-7
v_call: TRBV2
cdr3_aa: CASSEALDYEQYF

clone_size: NA
d_call: TRBD1
j_call: TRBJ1-2
v_call: TRBV7-2
cdr3_aa: CASSEQGYGYTF

clone_size: many
d_call: NA
j_call: TRBJ2-5
v_call: TRBV7-9
cdr3_aa: CASSLRGTQYF

clone_size: many
d_call: TRBD2
j_call: TRBJ2-5
v_call: TRBV11-2
cdr3_aa: CASSTSGRGVTQYF

clone_size: many
d_call: NA
j_call: TRBJ1-1
v_call: TRBV30
cdr3_aa: CAWSVPGLPRRSTEAFF

clone_size: many
d_call: TRBD1
j_call: TRBJ1-5
v_call: TRBV30
cdr3_aa: CAWSQGGVSNQPQHF

clone_size: many
d_call: NA
j_call: TRBJ1-1
v_call: TRBV4-2
cdr3_aa: CASSQVVTNTEAFF

clone_size: NA
d_call: NA
j_call: TRBJ2-7
v_call: TRBV6-4
cdr3_aa: CASSDSIPYEQYF

clone_size: many
d_call: TRBD2
j_call: TRBJ2-5
v_call: TRBV4-1
cdr3_aa: CASSQEIVAGGPQETQYF

clone_size: many
d_call: TRBD1
j_call: TRBJ1-3
v_call: TRBV19
cdr3_aa: CASSSTGAGNTIYF

clone_size: many
d_call: NA
j_call: TRBJ1-1
v_call: TRBV11-3
cdr3_aa: CASSLGYRSRKNTEAFF

clone_size: NA
d_call: TRBD2
j_call: TRBJ2-5
v_call: TRBV11-2
cdr3_aa: CASSLLSGRRGETQYF

clone_size: many
d_call: NA
j_call: TRBJ2-7
v_call: TRBV12-3/TRBV12-4
cdr3_aa: CASSAVHFRPYEQYF

clone_size: many
d_call: NA
j_call: TRBJ2-7
v_call: TRBV2
cdr3_aa: CASSESDITYEQYF